This T cell receptor beta chain emerged from a study of early T cells in non-severe SARS-CoV-2 infection. Study context: Unsorted whole blood bulk RNA was sequenced, with unpaired chains.

The CDR3 has 15 residues. Germline assignment: CDR1 MNHEY and CDR2 SMNVEV (reference sequence). Trimming removed 1 base at V and 0 bases at J, with 9 bases between. This clonotype showed up many times. TCRdb redid the calling of the 5' RACE reads with MiXCR, one entry per CDR3 protein. The profile shows 83,000 or so distinct CDR3 sequences, 10% of them singletons. This clonotype was obtained from an adult who was a healthcare worker with PCR-confirmed SARS-CoV-2 infection or an uninfected control (not recorded which). The sample consisted of whole blood, taken at baseline. The J gene is TRBJ1-1, the V gene TRBV27; D is possibly TRBD1 (5 bases). The DNA of the CDR3 is TGTGCCAGCAGTTTATACGGGGGGATGAACACTGAAGCTTTCTTT. Amino acids: CASSLYGGMNTEAFF.